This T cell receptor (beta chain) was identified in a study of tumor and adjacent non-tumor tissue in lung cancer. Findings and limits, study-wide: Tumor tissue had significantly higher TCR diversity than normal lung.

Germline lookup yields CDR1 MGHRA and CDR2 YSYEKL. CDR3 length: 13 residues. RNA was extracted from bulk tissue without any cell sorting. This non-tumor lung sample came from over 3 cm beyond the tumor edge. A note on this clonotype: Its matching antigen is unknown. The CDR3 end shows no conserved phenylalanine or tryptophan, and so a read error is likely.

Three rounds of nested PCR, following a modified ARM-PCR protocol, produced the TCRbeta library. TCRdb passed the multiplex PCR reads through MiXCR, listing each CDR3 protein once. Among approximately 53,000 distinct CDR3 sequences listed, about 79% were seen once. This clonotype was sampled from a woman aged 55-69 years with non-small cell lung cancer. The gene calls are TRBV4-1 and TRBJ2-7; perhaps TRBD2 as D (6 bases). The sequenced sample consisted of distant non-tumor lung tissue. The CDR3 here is CVSSRQGGYEQYY. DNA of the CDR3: TGCGTCAGCAGCCGGCAGGGAGGCTACGAGCAGTACTAC.